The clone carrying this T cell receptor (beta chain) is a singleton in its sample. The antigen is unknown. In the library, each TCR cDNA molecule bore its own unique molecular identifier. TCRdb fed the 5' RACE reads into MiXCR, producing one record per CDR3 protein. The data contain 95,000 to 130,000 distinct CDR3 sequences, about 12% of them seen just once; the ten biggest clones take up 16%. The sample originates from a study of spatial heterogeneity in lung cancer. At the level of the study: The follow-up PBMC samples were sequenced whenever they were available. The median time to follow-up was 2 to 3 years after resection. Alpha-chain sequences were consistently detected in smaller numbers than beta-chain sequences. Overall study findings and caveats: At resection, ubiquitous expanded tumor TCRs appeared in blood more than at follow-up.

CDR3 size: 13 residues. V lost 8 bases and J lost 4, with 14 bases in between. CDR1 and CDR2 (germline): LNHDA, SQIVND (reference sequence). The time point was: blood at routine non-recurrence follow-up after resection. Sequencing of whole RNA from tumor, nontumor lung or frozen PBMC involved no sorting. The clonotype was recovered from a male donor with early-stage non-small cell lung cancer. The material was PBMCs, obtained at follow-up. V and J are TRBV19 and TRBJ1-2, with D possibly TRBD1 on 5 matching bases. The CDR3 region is CASGDPGGYGYTF. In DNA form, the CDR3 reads TGTGCCAGTGGGGACCCGGGAGGCTATGGCTACACCTTC.